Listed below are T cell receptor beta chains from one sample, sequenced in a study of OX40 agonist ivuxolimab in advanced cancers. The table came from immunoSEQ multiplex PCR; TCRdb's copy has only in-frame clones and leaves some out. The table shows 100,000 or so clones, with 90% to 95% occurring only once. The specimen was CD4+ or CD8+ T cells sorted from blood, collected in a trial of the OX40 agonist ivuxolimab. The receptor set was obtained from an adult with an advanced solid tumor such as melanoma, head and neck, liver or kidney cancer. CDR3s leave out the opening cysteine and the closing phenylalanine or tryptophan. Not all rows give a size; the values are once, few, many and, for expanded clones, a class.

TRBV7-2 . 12 ASRPGTETYEQY
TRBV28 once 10 ASSLLEAGYT
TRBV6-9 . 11 ASTTEGVVGYT
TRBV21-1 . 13 ASSVRVSGANVLT
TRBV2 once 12 ASKATGSDYEQY
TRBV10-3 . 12 AISLGEWEGEQY
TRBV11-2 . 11 ASSLEILQPQH
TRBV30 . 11 AWDGASNTEAF
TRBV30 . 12 AWDTRWLAGTQY
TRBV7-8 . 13 ASSLDRSGADTQY
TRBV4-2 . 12 ASSASGGNYEQY
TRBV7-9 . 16 ASSLARLAGGLSDTQY
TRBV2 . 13 ASSERAGENSPLH
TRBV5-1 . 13 ASSSGGATQETQY
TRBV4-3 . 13 ASSQVWSDSYEQY
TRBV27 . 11 ASSSLGSETQY
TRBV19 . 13 APFPTSGSTDTQY
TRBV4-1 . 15 ASSQGGASYSGNTIY
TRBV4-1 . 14 ASSQDLAGVYNEQF
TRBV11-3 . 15 ASSLKRRLARRNEQF
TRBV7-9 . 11 ASSLAAVYGYT
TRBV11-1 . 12 ASSPGTNTGELF
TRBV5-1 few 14 ASCRVAGTLQETQY
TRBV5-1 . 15 ASSLGIGQGNNDGYT
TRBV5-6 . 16 ASSSKGTGRPGANVLT
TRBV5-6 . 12 ASSFYRTPVLQH
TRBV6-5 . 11 ASSLAASAEAF
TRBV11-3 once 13 ASSRGTGFMDTQY
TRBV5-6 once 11 ASSTGMNTEAF
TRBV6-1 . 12 ASGVYGGGDEQY
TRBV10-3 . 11 AIRAGEVDEQF
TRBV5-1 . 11 ASSSGGPYGYT
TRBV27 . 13 ASSFGRVSYNEQF
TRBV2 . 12 ASSGGGRTDTQY
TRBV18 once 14 ASSPPSWRAKNIQY
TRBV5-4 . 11 ASSADSQREQY